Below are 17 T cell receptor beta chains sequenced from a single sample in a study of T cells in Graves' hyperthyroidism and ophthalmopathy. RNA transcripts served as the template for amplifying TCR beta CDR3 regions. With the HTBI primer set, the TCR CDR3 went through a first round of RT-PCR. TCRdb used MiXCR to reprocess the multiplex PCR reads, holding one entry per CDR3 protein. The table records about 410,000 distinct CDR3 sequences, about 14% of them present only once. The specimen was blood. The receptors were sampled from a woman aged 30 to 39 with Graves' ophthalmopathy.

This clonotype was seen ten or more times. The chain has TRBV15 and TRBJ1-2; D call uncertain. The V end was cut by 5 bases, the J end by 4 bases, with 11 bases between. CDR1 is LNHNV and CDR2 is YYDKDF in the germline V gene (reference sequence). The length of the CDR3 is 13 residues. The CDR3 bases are TGTGCCACCAGCTCAGGACGGAGCTATGGCTACACCTTC. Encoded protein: CATSSGRSYGYTF.

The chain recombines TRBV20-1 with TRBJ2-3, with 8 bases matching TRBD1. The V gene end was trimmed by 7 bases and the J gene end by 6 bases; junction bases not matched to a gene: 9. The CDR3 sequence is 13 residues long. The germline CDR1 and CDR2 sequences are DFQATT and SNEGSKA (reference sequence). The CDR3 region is CSGRATGADTQYF. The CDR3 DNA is TGCAGTGGAAGAGCGACAGGGGCGGATACGCAGTATTTT.

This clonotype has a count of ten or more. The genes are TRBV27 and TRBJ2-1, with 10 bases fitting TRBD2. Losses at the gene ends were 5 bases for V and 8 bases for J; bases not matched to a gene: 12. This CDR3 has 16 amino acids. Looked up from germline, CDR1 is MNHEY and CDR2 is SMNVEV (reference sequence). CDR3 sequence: CASSPMQRGGGDEQFF. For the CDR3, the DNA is TGTGCCAGCAGTCCAATGCAGCGGGGGGGCGGGGATGAGCAGTTCTTC.

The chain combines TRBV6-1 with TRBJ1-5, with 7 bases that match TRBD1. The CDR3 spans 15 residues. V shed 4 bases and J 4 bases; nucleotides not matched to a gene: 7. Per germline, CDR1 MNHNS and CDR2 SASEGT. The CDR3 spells CASSVDRFGNQPQHF. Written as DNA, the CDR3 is TGTGCCAGCAGTGTGGACAGGTTTGGGAATCAGCCCCAGCATTTT.

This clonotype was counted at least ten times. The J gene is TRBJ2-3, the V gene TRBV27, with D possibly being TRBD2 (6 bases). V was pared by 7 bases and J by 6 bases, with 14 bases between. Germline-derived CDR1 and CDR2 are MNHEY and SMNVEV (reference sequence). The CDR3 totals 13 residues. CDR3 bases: TGTGCCAGCACGGGACTTCAAGAGGATACGCAGTATTTT. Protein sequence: CASTGLQEDTQYF.

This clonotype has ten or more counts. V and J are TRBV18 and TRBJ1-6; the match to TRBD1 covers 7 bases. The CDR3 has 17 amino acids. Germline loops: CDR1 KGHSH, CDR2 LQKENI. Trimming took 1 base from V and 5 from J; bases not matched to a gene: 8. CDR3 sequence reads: CASSPRAPGQNNSPLHF. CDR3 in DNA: TGTGCCAGCTCACCACGGGCCCCGGGACAGAATAATTCACCCCTCCACTTT. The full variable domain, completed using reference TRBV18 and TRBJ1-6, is NAGVMQNPRHLVRRRGQEARLRCSPMKGHSHVYWYRQLPEEGLKFMVYLQKENIIDESGMPKERFSAEFPKEGPSILRIQQVVRGDSAAYFCASSPRAPGQNNSPLHFGNGTRLTVT.

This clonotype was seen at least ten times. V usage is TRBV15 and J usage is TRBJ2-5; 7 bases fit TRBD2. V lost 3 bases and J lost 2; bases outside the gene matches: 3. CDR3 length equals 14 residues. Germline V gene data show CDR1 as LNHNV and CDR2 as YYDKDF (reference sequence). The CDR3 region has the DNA TGTGCCACCAGCAGGGGACTACCACAAGAGACCCAGTACTTC. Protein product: CATSRGLPQETQYF.

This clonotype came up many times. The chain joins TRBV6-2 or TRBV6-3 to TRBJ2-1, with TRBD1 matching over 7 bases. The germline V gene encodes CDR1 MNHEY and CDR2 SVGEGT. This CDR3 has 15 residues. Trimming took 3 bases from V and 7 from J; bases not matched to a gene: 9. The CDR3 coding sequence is TGTGCCAGCAGTTATGCCACAGGGGATGGGAATGAGCAGTTCTTC. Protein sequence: CASSYATGDGNEQFF.

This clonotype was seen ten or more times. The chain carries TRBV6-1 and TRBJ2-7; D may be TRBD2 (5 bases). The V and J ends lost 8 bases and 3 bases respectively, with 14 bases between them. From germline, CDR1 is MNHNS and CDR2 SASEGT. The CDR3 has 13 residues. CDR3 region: CASPLRVFYEQYF. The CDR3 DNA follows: TGTGCCAGCCCCCTGAGGGTGTTCTACGAGCAGTACTTC.

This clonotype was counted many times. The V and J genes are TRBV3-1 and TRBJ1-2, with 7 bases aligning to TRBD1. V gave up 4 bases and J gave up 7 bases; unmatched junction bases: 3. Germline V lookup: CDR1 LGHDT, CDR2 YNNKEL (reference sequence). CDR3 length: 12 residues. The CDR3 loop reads CASSPQGGGYTF. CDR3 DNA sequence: TGTGCCAGCAGCCCCCAGGGGGGTGGCTACACCTTC.

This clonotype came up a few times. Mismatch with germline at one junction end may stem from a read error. CDR3 sequence reads: CGWTLDTRDYVYTF. In nucleotides, the CDR3 is TGTGGCTGGACACTGGATACAAGAGACTATGTCTACACCTTC. V is TRBV30 and J is TRBJ1-2; D may be TRBD1 (5 bases). Looked up from germline, CDR1 is GTSNPN and CDR2 is SVGIG (reference sequence). The CDR3 has 14 amino acids.

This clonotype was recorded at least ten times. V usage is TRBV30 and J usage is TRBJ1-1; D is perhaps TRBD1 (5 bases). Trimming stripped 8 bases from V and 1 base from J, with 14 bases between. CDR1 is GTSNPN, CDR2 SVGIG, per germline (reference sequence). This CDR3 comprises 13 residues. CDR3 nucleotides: TGTGCCGGTCCGGGACGGAGGAACACTGAAGCTTTCTTT. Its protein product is CAGPGRRNTEAFF.

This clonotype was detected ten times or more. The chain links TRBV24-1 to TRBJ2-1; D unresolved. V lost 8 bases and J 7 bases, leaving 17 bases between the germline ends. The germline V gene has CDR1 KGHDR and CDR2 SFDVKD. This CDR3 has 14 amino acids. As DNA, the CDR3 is TGTGCCACCACCTTTGGGGTCATGCAAAATGAGCAGTTCTTC. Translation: CATTFGVMQNEQFF.

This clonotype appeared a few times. The CDR3 reads CASSPGGERGTDTQYF. The CDR3 DNA is TGTGCCAGCAGCCCCGGGGGGGAGCGGGGGACAGATACGCAGTATTTT. The genes are TRBV4-2 and TRBJ2-3; 8 bases line up with TRBD2. Losses at the gene ends were 4 bases for V and 3 bases for J; bases not matched to a gene: 9. Germline V CDR1 and CDR2: LGHNA, YNFKEQ. The CDR3 is made up of 16 amino acids.

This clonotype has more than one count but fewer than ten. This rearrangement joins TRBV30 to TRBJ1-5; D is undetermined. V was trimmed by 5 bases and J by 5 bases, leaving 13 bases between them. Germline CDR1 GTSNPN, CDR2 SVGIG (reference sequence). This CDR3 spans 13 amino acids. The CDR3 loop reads CAWGKGLDQPQHF. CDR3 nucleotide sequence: TGTGCCTGGGGGAAAGGGTTGGATCAGCCCCAGCATTTT.

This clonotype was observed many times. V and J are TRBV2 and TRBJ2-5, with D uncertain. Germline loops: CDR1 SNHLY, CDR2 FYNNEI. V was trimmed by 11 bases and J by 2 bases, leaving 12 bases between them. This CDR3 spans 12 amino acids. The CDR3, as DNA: TGTGCCCCAGTAGAGATACAAGAGACCCAGTACTTC. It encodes CAPVEIQETQYF.

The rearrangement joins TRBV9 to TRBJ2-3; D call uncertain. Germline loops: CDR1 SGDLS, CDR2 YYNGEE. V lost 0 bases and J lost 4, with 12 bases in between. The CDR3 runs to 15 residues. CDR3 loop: CASSVVDRPADTQYF. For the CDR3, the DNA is TGTGCCAGCAGCGTAGTGGATCGACCAGCAGATACGCAGTATTTT.